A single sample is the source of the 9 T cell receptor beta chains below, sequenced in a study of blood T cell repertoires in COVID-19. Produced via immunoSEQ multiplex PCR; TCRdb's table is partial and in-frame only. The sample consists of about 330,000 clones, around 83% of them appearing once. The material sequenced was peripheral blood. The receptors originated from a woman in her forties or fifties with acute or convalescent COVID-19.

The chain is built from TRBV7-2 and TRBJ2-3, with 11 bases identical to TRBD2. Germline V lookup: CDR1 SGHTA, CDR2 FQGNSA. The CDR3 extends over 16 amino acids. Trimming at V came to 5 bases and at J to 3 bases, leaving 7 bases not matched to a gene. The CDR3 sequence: CASSLSGRAGTDTQYF. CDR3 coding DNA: TGTGCCAGCAGCCTTAGCGGGAGGGCCGGGACAGATACGCAGTATTTT.

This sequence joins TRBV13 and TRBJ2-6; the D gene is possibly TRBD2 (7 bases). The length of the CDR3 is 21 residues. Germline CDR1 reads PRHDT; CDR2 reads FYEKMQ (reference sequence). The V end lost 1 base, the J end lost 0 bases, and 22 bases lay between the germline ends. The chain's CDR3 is CASSLEGGPGHSISGANVLTF. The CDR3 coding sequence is TGTGCCAGCAGCTTAGAGGGGGGGCCGGGACACAGCATCTCTGGGGCCAACGTCCTGACTTTC.

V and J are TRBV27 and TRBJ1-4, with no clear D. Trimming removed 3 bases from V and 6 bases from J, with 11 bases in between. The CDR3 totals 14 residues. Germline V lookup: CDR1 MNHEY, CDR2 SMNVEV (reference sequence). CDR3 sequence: CASSLGATDEKLFF. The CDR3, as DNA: TGTGCCAGCAGTTTGGGAGCAACGGATGAAAAACTGTTTTTT.

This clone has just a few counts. The CDR3 DNA follows: TGTGCCAGCAGCTTATTGAGACAGGCTGAGCAGTTCTTC. This translates into CASSLLRQAEQFF. The rearrangement links TRBV11-2 to TRBJ2-1, with D possibly TRBD1 on 6 matching bases. V was trimmed by 2 bases and J by 9 bases, leaving 11 bases between them. The germline CDR1 and CDR2 sequences are SGHAT and FQNNGV. The CDR3 covers 13 residues.

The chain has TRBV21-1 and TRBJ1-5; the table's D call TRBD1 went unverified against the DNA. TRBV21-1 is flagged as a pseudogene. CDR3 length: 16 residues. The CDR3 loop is CASSYKPGDSNQPQHF. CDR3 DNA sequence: TGTGCCAGCAGCTACAAGCCAGGGGATAGCAATCAGCCCCAGCATTTT.

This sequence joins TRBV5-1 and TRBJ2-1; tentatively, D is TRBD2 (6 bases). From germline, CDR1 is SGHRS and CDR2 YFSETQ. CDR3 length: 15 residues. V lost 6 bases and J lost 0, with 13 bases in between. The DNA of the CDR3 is TGCGCCAGCACCTCGCTAGCGAACTCCTACAATGAGCAGTTCTTC. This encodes CASTSLANSYNEQFF.

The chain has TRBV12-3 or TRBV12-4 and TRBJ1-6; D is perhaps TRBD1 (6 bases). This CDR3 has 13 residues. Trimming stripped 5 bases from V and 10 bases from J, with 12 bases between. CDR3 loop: CASSRQVGSPLHF. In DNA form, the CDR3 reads TGTGCCAGCAGTAGACAGGTGGGGTCACCCCTCCACTTT.

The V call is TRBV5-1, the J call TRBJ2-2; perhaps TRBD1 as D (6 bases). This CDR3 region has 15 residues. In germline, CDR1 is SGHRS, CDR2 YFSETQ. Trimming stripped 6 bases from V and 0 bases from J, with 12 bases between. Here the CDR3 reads CASKTWTANTGELFF. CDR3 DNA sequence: TGCGCCAGCAAGACCTGGACAGCGAACACCGGGGAGCTGTTTTTT.

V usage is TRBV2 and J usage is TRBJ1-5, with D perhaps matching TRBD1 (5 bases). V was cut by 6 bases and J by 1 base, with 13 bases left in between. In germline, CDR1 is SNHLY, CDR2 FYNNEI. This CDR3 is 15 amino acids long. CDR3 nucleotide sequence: TGTGCCAGCAGAGGGTCGGACATGAGCAATCAGCCCCAGCATTTT. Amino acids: CASRGSDMSNQPQHF. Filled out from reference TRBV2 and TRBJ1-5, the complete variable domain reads EPEVTQTPSHQVTQMGQEVILRCVPISNHLYFYWYRQILGQKVEFLVSFYNNEISEKSEIFDDQFSVERPDGSNFTLKIRSTKLEDSAMYFCASRGSDMSNQPQHFGDGTRLSIL.